The 25 T cell receptor beta chains below were found in one sample sequenced in a study of T cell repertoires in cytomegalovirus infection. MiXCR was run by TCRdb on the reads, yielding one entry per CDR3 protein. The sample lists fewer than 650,000 distinct CDR3 sequences; 40% were seen once. Their recognized antigens are unknown. The sample in question was cultured PBMCs, obtained from culture after CMV antigen stimulation. Receptors were obtained from a human donor in good health (CMV status not recorded). Some clones in this sample may be carry-over from other donors' samples.

This clonotype has more than one count but fewer than ten. The chain recombines TRBV20-1 with TRBJ2-3; D perhaps matches TRBD2 (5 bases). The CDR3 runs 13 residues. Germline assignment: CDR1 DFQATT and CDR2 SNEGSKA (reference sequence). The V and J ends lost 5 bases and 6 bases respectively, with 15 bases between them. In nucleotides, the CDR3 is TGCAGTGCTCGGGATCCGATCGGGGATACGCAGTATTTT. This codes for CSARDPIGDTQYF.

This clonotype has only one observation. V is TRBV19 and J is TRBJ2-1, with 8 bases aligning to TRBD2. The CDR3 totals 13 residues. Trimming took 1 base from V and 9 from J; bases not matched to a gene: 2. The germline V gene has CDR1 LNHDA and CDR2 SQIVND (reference sequence). The CDR3 protein is CASSIVAGGEQFF. CDR3 coding DNA: TGTGCCAGTAGTATAGTGGCGGGGGGTGAGCAGTTCTTC.

V is TRBV20-1 and J is TRBJ2-1; a weak D match, TRBD1 (6 bases). The length of the CDR3 is 11 residues. The V end was cut by 5 bases, the J end by 8 bases, with 10 bases between. The V gene's germline CDR1 is DFQATT and CDR2 SNEGSKA (reference sequence). The chain's CDR3 is CSAPQGYEQFF. The CDR3 region has the DNA TGCAGTGCTCCACAGGGCTATGAGCAGTTCTTC.

The chain carries TRBV6-6 and TRBJ2-1; 14 bases match TRBD2. This CDR3 is 16 amino acids long. J gave up 9 bases and V 4 bases, and 8 bases lay outside the gene matches. Germline CDR1 reads MNHNY; CDR2 reads SVGAGI (reference sequence). The CDR3 is CASSSPGTSGSSEQFF. For the CDR3, the DNA is TGTGCCAGCAGTTCCCCCGGGACTAGCGGGAGTAGTGAGCAGTTCTTC.

The V gene is TRBV4-2, the J gene TRBJ2-7, with D maybe TRBD2 (5 bases). The V gene lost 0 bases and the J gene lost 2 bases, with 17 bases spanning the gap. CDR1 is LGHNA and CDR2 is YNFKEQ in the germline V gene. The CDR3 loop spans 17 amino acids. CDR3 residues: CASSQDCPRLPPYEQYF. In DNA form, the CDR3 reads TGTGCCAGCAGCCAAGATTGCCCTAGACTACCTCCCTACGAGCAGTACTTC.

This clonotype was counted only a few times. This sequence joins TRBV4-1 and TRBJ1-6; TRBD1 might be the D (6 bases). Germline loops: CDR1 MGHRA, CDR2 YSYEKL. The CDR3 has 14 residues. V was shortened by 6 bases and J by 7 bases, with 13 bases between the two germline ends. DNA for the CDR3: TGCGCCAGCAGTTGGGGGGCGCGGAATTCACCCCTCCACTTT. This encodes CASSWGARNSPLHF.

This chain connects TRBV6-6 to TRBJ2-5; possible D gene TRBD1, 5 bases. The CDR3 is 12 amino acids. V was cut by 6 bases and J by 6 bases, with 11 bases left in between. The germline V gene encodes CDR1 MNHNY and CDR2 SVGAGI (reference sequence). The CDR3 DNA sequence: TGTGCCAGCAGATCGACAGAGCAGACCCAGTACTTC. The encoded protein is CASRSTEQTQYF.

This clonotype was picked up many times. The chain combines TRBV7-8 with TRBJ2-7; D is unclear. The length of the CDR3 is 13 residues. V dropped 4 bases and J dropped 4 bases, with 11 bases sitting between them. Germline V lookup: CDR1 SGHVS, CDR2 FQNEAQ. CDR3 in amino acids: CASSSGRPYEQYF. CDR3 coding DNA: TGTGCCAGCAGCTCTGGCAGACCGTACGAGCAGTACTTC.

The V and J genes are TRBV4-2 and TRBJ2-1; TRBD1 matches at 9 bases. This CDR3 has 18 amino acids. Unmatched junction bases numbered 9, after V lost 1 base and J lost 2 bases. Germline V gene data show CDR1 as LGHNA and CDR2 as YNFKEQ. CDR3 residues: CASSQVYTGDRAYNEQFF. In DNA form, the CDR3 reads TGTGCCAGCAGCCAAGTCTACACCGGGGACAGGGCCTACAATGAGCAGTTCTTC.

This chain links TRBV7-6 with TRBJ2-1; the match to TRBD2 covers 12 bases. The CDR3 loop spans 18 amino acids. Germline V gives CDR1 SGHVS, CDR2 FNYEAQ. The V segment lost 5 bases and the J segment 5 bases; nucleotides outside the gene matches: 13. CDR3 nucleotides: TGTGCCAGCAGCCATCCTTTAGGACTAGCGGGACTGAACAATGAGCAGTTCTTC. The encoded protein is CASSHPLGLAGLNNEQFF.

The table lists this clonotype with a few counts. The chain has TRBV12-5 and TRBJ1-4; a weak D match, TRBD1 (5 bases). Germline CDR1 and CDR2: LGHNT and FRNRAP. V was cut by 7 bases and J by 4 bases, with 13 bases left in between. This CDR3 contains 14 residues. CDR3 sequence: CASATGGSNEKLFF. The CDR3 bases are TGTGCTAGTGCCACCGGGGGGAGTAATGAAAAACTGTTTTTT. Full variable domain (remainder filled in from reference TRBV12-5 and TRBJ1-4): DARVTQTPRHKVTEMGQEVTMRCQPILGHNTVFWYRQTMMQGLELLAYFRNRAPLDDSGMPKDRFSAEMPDATLATLKIQPSEPRDSAVYFCASATGGSNEKLFFGSGTQLSVL.

There are a few counts of this clonotype. The rearrangement joins TRBV7-2 to TRBJ2-3; 9 nucleotides line up with TRBD2. Looked up from germline, CDR1 is SGHTA and CDR2 is FQGNSA. The CDR3 loop spans 17 amino acids. J lost 5 bases, V lost 0 bases, and 9 bases had no gene match. CDR3 DNA: TGTGCCAGCAGCTTAGCGAAGGCGGGAGGGCCTTTAGATACGCAGTATTTT. Residues: CASSLAKAGGPLDTQYF.

CDR3 sequence reads: CASSLGDRTSYEQYF. The CDR3 DNA follows: TGTGCCAGCAGTTTGGGGGACAGGACTTCCTACGAGCAGTACTTC. The rearrangement joins TRBV12-3 or TRBV12-4 to TRBJ2-7; 8 nucleotides match TRBD1. Trimming cost V 3 bases and J 1 base; bases outside gene matches: 5. The CDR3 is made up of 15 amino acids.

This clonotype was seen a handful of times. The rearrangement joins TRBV7-8 to TRBJ2-1; 7 positions match TRBD2. This CDR3 is built from 18 residues. Germline-derived CDR1 and CDR2 are SGHVS and FQNEAQ. V dropped 0 bases and J dropped 0; count of bases not matched to a gene: 8. CDR3 sequence: CASSLARLAATSYNEQFF. CDR3 bases: TGTGCCAGCAGCTTAGCGCGCCTAGCGGCTACCTCCTACAATGAGCAGTTCTTC.

The chain joins TRBV20-1 to TRBJ1-5; D perhaps matches TRBD1 (6 bases). Trimming removed 6 bases from V and 3 bases from J, with 12 bases in between. Looked up from germline, CDR1 is DFQATT and CDR2 is SNEGSKA (reference sequence). CDR3 length: 13 residues. This CDR3 reads CSAIGGPNQPQHF. The CDR3, as DNA: TGCAGTGCGATTGGGGGGCCCAATCAGCCCCAGCATTTT.

V usage is TRBV12-5 and J usage is TRBJ2-5; the D call may be TRBD1 or TRBD2 (5 bases each). Germline CDR1 LGHNT, CDR2 FRNRAP. CDR3 length: 15 residues. Between the trimmed V and J ends, which lost 6 bases and 4 bases, there was a span of 18 bases. The CDR3 reads CASGEVGTVRETQYF. CDR3 in DNA: TGTGCTAGTGGCGAAGTAGGGACGGTACGAGAGACCCAGTACTTC.

This clonotype turned up a few times. This chain links TRBV28 with TRBJ1-1; D remains unclear. V was clipped by 5 bases and J by 3 bases, with 7 bases between them. The CDR3 is 12 amino acids. Germline CDR1 reads MDHEN; CDR2 reads SYDVKM. In nucleotides, the CDR3 is TGTGCCAGCAGTAACAGCTACACTGAAGCTTTCTTT. Translating gives CASSNSYTEAFF.

The V gene is TRBV7-2, the J gene TRBJ2-3; D might be TRBD2 (5 bases). V lost 7 bases to trimming and J lost 1 base, with 18 bases between them. There are 16 residues in the CDR3. CDR1 is SGHTA, CDR2 FQGNSA, per germline. The CDR3 DNA is TGTGCCAGCACCCCCGCTGGGCTAGCAGGCACAGATACGCAGTATTTT. Its protein is CASTPAGLAGTDTQYF.

The CDR3 loop is CASSPSLTGELFF. CDR3 nucleotide sequence: TGTGCCAGCAGCCCTAGCCTGACCGGGGAGCTGTTTTTT. The chain has TRBV11-1 and TRBJ2-2; D may be TRBD2 (5 bases). Per germline, CDR1 SGHAT and CDR2 FQDESV (reference sequence). Trimming left V 5 bases short and J 5 bases short, with 9 bases between. CDR3 length equals 13 residues.

This clonotype turned up a few times. This sequence joins TRBV11-2 and TRBJ1-2; D is unresolved. The germline gives CDR1 SGHAT, CDR2 FQNNGV. Trimming pared 3 bases from V and 4 bases from J, leaving 9 bases between. The length of the CDR3 is 13 residues. The CDR3 region has the DNA TGTGCCAGCAGCTTGGGAGACATCTATGGCTACACCTTC. Its protein product is CASSLGDIYGYTF.

The V and J genes are TRBV7-9 and TRBJ2-7; possibly TRBD1 for D (6 bases). Per the germline V gene, CDR1 is SEHNR and CDR2 is FQNEAQ (reference sequence). The CDR3 extends over 14 amino acids. The V gene lost 5 bases and the J gene lost 3 bases, with 14 bases spanning the gap. For the CDR3, the DNA is TGTGCCAGCAGCATCGCCGGGACAAACTACGAGCAGTACTTC. This sequence encodes CASSIAGTNYEQYF.

This chain links TRBV12-3 or TRBV12-4 with TRBJ2-3; D is possibly TRBD2 (7 bases). This CDR3 comprises 15 residues. Trimming cost V 8 bases and J 5 bases, with 20 bases left between them. CDR3 amino acids: CASAGGGGAIDTQYF. CDR3 sequence (DNA): TGTGCCAGCGCCGGAGGGGGGGGGGCGATAGATACGCAGTATTTT.

This rearrangement joins TRBV7-3 to TRBJ2-1; the match to TRBD2 covers 8 bases. With 10 bases clipped from V and 6 bases from J, the junction kept 14 bases outside the gene matches. Per the germline V gene, CDR1 is SGHTA and CDR2 is FQGTGA. CDR3 length equals 15 residues. The CDR3 nucleotides read TGTGCCACCAGGGACGGACTAGCCGGGGGCAATGAGCAGTTCTTC. This encodes CATRDGLAGGNEQFF.

This clonotype has only a few counts. The chain uses TRBV19 and TRBJ1-5, with 7 nucleotides matching TRBD1. The germline V gene encodes CDR1 LNHDA and CDR2 SQIVND (reference sequence). There are 15 residues in the CDR3. V shed 1 base and J 6 bases; nucleotides not matched to a gene: 6. The CDR3 bases are TGTGCCAGTAGTATAGTAGCAGGGGGTGGTCAGCCCCAGCATTTT. Translation gives CASSIVAGGGQPQHF.

The chain carries TRBV12-5 and TRBJ1-2; tentatively, D is TRBD1 (5 bases). Germline V gene lookup returns CDR1 LGHNT and CDR2 FRNRAP. Trimming pared 1 base from V and 4 bases from J, leaving 13 bases between. The CDR3 extends over 15 amino acids. The CDR3 coding sequence is TGTGCTAGTGGTTTGGCACCCCCGGGGCTCTATGGCTACACCTTC. Translation: CASGLAPPGLYGYTF.